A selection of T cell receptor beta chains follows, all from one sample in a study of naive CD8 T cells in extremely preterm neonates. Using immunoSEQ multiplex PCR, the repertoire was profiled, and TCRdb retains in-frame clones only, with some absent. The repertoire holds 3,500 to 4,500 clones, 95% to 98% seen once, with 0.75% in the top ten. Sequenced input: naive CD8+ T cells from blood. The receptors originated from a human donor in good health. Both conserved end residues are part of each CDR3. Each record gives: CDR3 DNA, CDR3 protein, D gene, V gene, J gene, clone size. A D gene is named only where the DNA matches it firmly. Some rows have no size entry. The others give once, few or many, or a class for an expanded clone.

TGCGCCAGCAGCCAAGATTATGGACTAGCGGGGAGGAATGAGCAGTTCTTC,CASSQDYGLAGRNEQFF,TRBD2,TRBV4-1,TRBJ2-1,.
TGTGCCAGCAGCCCTGGGTTTGGGGGACTAGCGACAGATACGCAGTATTTT,CASSPGFGGLATDTQYF,TRBD2,TRBV7-2,TRBJ2-3,.
TGCGGGACAGCATCTACCCAGTTCTTC,CGTASTQFF,TRBD1,TRBV27,TRBJ2-1,.
TGTGCCAGCAGCCCCAGGGGAGTGTTAGAGGCCCAGTACTTC,CASSPRGVLEAQYF,.,TRBV11-2,TRBJ2-5,.
TGTGCCAGCACTGTCCTTGGGGGGGAGGCCCTCCACTTT,CASTVLGGEALHF,.,TRBV6-1,TRBJ1-6,.
TGTGCCAGCAGCGAGACAGCCTACGAGCAGTACTTC,CASSETAYEQYF,.,TRBV6-1,TRBJ2-7,.
TGTGCCAGCAGTGAGACGACCAGGCTCACAGATACGCAGTATTTT,CASSETTRLTDTQYF,.,TRBV25-1,TRBJ2-3,.
TGTGCCAGCAGCGTAGGTGGACTAGGATACGATACGCAGTATTTT,CASSVGGLGYDTQYF,TRBD2,TRBV9,TRBJ2-3,.
TGCGCCAGCAGCTTCTGGGGAAGCGGGGGATTTAATGAGCAGTTCTTC,CASSFWGSGGFNEQFF,TRBD2,TRBV5-1,TRBJ2-1,.
TGTGCCAGCAGCTCCGACAGGGGGCGGGAAAAACTGTTTTTT,CASSSDRGREKLFF,TRBD1,TRBV5-6,TRBJ1-4,once
TGTGCCAGCAGCTTAAGCGGGACAGGGCCCGACTACACCTTC,CASSLSGTGPDYTF,TRBD1,TRBV13,TRBJ1-2,.
TGTGCCAGCAGCCGGGGGTCGTACGAGCAGTACTTC,CASSRGSYEQYF,.,TRBV7-9,TRBJ2-7,.
TGTGCCAGCAGCTCCACACCTAACTATGGCTACACCTTC,CASSSTPNYGYTF,.,TRBV7-2,TRBJ1-2,.
TGTGCCAGCAGCAATGGGGAGAGGAATCAGCCCCAGCATTTT,CASSNGERNQPQHF,.,TRBV21-1,TRBJ1-5,.
TGTGCCACCTGGGGGGGGCCAGGGAACTATGGCTACACCTTC,CATWGGPGNYGYTF,.,TRBV7-9,TRBJ1-2,.
TGTGCCACCAGCAGAGAACGGGGGGCCGGACGGCCCCAAGAGACCCAGTACTTC,CATSRERGAGRPQETQYF,.,TRBV15,TRBJ2-5,.
TGTGCCAGCAGTTACTCGGGACAAACGGAGCAGTACTTC,CASSYSGQTEQYF,.,TRBV6-5,TRBJ2-7,.
TGTGCCAGCAGCCGACTCCTCACAGATACGCAGTATTTT,CASSRLLTDTQYF,.,TRBV7-9,TRBJ2-3,few
TGTGCCAGTAGTCAGGACAGGGGAAATCAGCCCCAGCATTTT,CASSQDRGNQPQHF,TRBD1,TRBV19,TRBJ1-5,.
TGTGCCAGCAGCCCGCCGGGACAGGGGACAGATACGCAGTATTTT,CASSPPGQGTDTQYF,TRBD1,TRBV5-5,TRBJ2-3,once
TGTGCCAGCAGTGAAGATAAGACAGGGTGGAGGACAGATACGCAGTATTTT,CASSEDKTGWRTDTQYF,TRBD1,TRBV2,TRBJ2-3,.
TGTGCCAGCAGCTTAGTGGCGGGGATTGCGCAAGAGACCCAGTACTTC,CASSLVAGIAQETQYF,.,TRBV7-9,TRBJ2-5,.